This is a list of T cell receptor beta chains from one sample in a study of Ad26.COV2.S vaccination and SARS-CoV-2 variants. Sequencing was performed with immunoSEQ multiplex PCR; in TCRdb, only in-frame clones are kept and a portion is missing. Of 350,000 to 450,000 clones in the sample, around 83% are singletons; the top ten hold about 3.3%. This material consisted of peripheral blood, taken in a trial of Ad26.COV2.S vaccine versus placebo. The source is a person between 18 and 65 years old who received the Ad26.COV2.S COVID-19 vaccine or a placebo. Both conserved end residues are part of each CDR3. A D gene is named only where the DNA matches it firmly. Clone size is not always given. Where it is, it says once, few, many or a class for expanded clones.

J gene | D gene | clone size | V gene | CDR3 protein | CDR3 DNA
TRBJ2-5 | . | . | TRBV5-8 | CASSFNGETQYF | TGTGCCAGCAGCTTTAACGGTGAGACCCAGTACTTC
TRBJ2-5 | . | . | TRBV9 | CASSPRTNQETQYF | TGTGCCAGCAGCCCCCGGACAAATCAAGAGACCCAGTACTTC
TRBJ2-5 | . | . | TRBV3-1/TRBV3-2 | CASSQVRRSETQYF | TGTGCCAGCAGCCAAGTTAGGAGATCGGAGACCCAGTACTTC
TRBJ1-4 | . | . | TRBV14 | CASSTQIGEKLFF | TGTGCCAGCTCGACTCAAATCGGGGAAAAACTGTTTTTT
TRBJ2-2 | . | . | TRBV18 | CASSPDTGELFF | TGTGCCAGCTCACCGGACACCGGGGAGCTGTTTTTT
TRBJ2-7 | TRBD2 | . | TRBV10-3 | CAISRGTSGSYEQYF | TGTGCCATCAGCCGCGGGACTAGCGGGAGTTACGAGCAGTACTTC
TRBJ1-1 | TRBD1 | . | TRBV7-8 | CASSLDRGTEAFF | TGTGCCAGCAGCTTAGACAGGGGGACTGAAGCTTTCTTT
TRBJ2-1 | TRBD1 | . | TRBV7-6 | CASSLLSTRGQDNEQFF | TGTGCCAGCAGCTTACTCTCTACCCGGGGACAGGACAATGAGCAGTTCTTC
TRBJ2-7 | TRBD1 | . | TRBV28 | CASSRDRRPYEQYF | TGTGCCAGCAGCCGGGACAGGAGACCCTACGAGCAGTACTTC
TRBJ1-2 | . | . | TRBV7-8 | CASSLAAGSLSRYTF | TGTGCCAGCAGCTTAGCTGCAGGGTCGCTTTCACGCTACACCTTC
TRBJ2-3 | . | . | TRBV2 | CAIPAGHPTDTQYF | TGTGCCATCCCTGCGGGTCACCCCACAGATACGCAGTATTTT
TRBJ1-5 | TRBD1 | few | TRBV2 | CASSLQGQGFQPQHF | TGTGCCAGCAGCCTGCAGGGACAGGGGTTTCAGCCCCAGCATTTT
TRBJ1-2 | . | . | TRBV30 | CAWSEQLANYGYTF | TGTGCCTGGAGTGAACAGCTAGCTAACTATGGCTACACCTTC
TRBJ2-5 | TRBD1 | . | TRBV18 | CASSLGQVQYGETQYF | TGTGCCAGCTCACTGGGACAGGTTCAGTATGGGGAGACCCAGTACTTC
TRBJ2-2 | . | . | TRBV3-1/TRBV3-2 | CASSQGVDTGELFF | TGTGCCAGCAGCCAAGGGGTGGACACCGGGGAGCTGTTTTTT
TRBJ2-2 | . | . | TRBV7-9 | CASSLVVRSTYSNTGELFF | TGTGCCAGCAGCTTAGTTGTCAGATCGACTTATTCGAACACCGGGGAGCTGTTTTTT
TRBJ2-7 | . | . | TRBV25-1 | CASSEGIGWGEQYF | TGTGCCAGCAGTGAGGGGATAGGGTGGGGCGAGCAGTACTTC
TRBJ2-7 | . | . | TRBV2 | CASKGDHSSYEQYF | TGTGCCAGCAAGGGAGATCATAGCTCCTACGAGCAGTACTTC
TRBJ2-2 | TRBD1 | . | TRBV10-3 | CAIRGTGDTGELFF | TGTGCCATCAGGGGGACAGGGGACACCGGGGAGCTGTTTTTT
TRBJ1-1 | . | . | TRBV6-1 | CASSEFRGPGWAFF | TGTGCCAGCAGTGAGTTCCGGGGGCCAGGCTGGGCTTTCTTT
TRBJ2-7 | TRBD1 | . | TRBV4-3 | CASSHASGQGVYEQYF | TGCGCCAGCAGCCACGCCTCGGGACAGGGGGTTTACGAGCAGTACTTC
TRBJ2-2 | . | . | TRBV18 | CASSPGQNTGELFF | TGTGCCAGCTCACCTGGACAGAACACCGGGGAGCTGTTTTTT